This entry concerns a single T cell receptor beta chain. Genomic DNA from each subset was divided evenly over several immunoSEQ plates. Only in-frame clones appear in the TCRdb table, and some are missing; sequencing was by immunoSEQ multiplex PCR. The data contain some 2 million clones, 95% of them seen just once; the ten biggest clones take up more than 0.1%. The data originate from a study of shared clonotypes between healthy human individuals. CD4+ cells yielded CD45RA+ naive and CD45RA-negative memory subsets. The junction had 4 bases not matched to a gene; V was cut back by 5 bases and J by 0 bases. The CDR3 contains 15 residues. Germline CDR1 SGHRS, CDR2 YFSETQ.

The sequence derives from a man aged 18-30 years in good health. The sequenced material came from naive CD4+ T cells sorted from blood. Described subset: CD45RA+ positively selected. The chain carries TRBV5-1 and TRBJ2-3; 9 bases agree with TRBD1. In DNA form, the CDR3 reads TGCGCCAGCAGGACCGGGACAGGGAGCACAGATACGCAGTATTTT. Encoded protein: CASRTGTGSTDTQYF.